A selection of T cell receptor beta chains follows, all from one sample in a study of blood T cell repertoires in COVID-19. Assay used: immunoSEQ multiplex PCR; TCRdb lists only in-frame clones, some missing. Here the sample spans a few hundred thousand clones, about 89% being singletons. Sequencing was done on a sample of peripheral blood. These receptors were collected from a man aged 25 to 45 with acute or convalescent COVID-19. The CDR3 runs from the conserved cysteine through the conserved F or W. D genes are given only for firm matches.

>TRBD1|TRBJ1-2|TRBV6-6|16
TGTGCCAGCAGAACACGTGGACAGGGAGGAAACTATGGCTACACCTTC
CASRTRGQGGNYGYTF
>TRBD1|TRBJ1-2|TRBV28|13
TGTGCCAGCAGCCCGGGACAGTACTATGGCTACACCTTC
CASSPGQYYGYTF
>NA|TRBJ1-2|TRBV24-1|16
TGTGCCACCAGTGATTCAGGACAGCCGCAAGATTATGGCTACACCTTC
CATSDSGQPQDYGYTF
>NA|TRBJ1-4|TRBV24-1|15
TGTGCCACCAGTGCCCACAGTGCAACTAATGAAAAACTGTTTTTT
CATSAHSATNEKLFF
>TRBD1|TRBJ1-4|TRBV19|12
TGTGGAACAACAGGGGTAAATGAAAAACTGTTTTTT
CGTTGVNEKLFF
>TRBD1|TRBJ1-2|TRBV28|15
TGTGCCAGCAGACGGGGGGGGACAGGGCACTATGGCTACACCTTC
CASRRGGTGHYGYTF
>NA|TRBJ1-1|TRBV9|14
TGTGCCAGCAGCGTTATCGACACCAACACTGAAGCTTTCTTT
CASSVIDTNTEAFF
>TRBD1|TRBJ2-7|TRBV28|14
TGTGCCAGCAGCCACGAGGGACAGCGCTACGAGCAGTACTTC
CASSHEGQRYEQYF
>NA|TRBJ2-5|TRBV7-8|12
TGTGCCAGCAGCTCCTCACGGGAGACCCAGTACTTC
CASSSSRETQYF
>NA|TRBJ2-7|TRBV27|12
TGTGCCAGCAGTTCCCCCGCTAGCGAGCAGTACTTC
CASSSPASEQYF
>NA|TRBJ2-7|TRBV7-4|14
TGTGCCTACCATCGAGGGCGGGTGATTGACGAGCAGTACTTC
CAYHRGRVIDEQYF
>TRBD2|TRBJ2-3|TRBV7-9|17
TGTGCCAGCAGCCGTTACTCTAGCGGGGAATGGACAGATACGCAGTATTTT
CASSRYSSGEWTDTQYF